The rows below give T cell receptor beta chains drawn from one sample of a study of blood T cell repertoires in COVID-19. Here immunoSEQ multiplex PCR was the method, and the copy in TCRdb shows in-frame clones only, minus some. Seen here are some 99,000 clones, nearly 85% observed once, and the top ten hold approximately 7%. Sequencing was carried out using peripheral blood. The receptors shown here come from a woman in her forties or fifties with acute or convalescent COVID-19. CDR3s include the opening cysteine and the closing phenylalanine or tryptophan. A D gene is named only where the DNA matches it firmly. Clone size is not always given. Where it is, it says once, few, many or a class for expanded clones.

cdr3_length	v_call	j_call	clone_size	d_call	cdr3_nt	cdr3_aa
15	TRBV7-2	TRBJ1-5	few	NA	TGTGCCAGCAGCTCGGACAGTAAGGGCAATCAGCCCCAGCATTTT	CASSSDSKGNQPQHF
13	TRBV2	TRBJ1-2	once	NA	TGTGCCAGCAGTGAACAAAAACAGCCCCTTTTAACCTTC	CASSEQKQPLLTF
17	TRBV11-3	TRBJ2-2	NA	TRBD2	TGTGCCAGCAGCTCCAGGACTAGCGGGGGCCGAACCGGGGAGCTGTTTTTT	CASSSRTSGGRTGELFF
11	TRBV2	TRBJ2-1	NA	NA	TGTGCCAGCCTTTACTCTATGGAGCAGTTCTTC	CASLYSMEQFF
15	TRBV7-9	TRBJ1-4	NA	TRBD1	TGTGCCAGCAGGTCCGGGACAGGGACTAATGAAAAACTGTTTTTT	CASRSGTGTNEKLFF
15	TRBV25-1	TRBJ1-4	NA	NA	TGTGCCAGCAGTGACCTCGACAAAGAGGGTGAAAAACTGTTTTTT	CASSDLDKEGEKLFF
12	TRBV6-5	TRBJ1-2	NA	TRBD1	TGTGCCAGCTCGACAGGGTCGAGTGGCTACACCTTC	CASSTGSSGYTF
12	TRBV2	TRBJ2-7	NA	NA	TGTGCCAGCGACATGGCAGGATACGAGCAGTACTTC	CASDMAGYEQYF
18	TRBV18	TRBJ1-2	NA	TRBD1	TGTGCCAGCTCACTCGAATGGGGACAGGGCAGATTGGGATATGGCTACACCTTC	CASSLEWGQGRLGYGYTF
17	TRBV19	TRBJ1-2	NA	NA	TGTGCCAGTAGTATAATAGTGGGACAAGCGTTAGACTATGGCTACACCTTC	CASSIIVGQALDYGYTF
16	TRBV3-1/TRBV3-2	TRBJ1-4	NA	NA	TGTGCCAGCAGCCCCCGGGGGGCCTCGCCGGGTGAAAAACTGTTTTTT	CASSPRGASPGEKLFF
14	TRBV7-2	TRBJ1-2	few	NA	TGTGCCAGCAGCTTGTTCCCCGGCGGCTATGGCTACACCTTC	CASSLFPGGYGYTF
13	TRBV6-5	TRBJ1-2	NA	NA	TGTGCCAGCAGGCGCGGGACGGCCTATGGCTACACCTTC	CASRRGTAYGYTF
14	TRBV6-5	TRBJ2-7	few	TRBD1	TGTGCCAGCAGTAGGGACCCCCAGGGGGACGAGCAGTACTTC	CASSRDPQGDEQYF
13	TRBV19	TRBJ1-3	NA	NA	TGTGCCAGTAAAGTCTCAGGGGGAAACACCATATATTTT	CASKVSGGNTIYF
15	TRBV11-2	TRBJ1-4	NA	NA	TGTGCCAGCAGCTTAGATCCGGGGTTTCGGGAAAAACTGTTTTTT	CASSLDPGFREKLFF
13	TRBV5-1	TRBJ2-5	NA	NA	TGCGCCAGCAGCCCAGCGCCACAAGAGACCCAGTACTTC	CASSPAPQETQYF
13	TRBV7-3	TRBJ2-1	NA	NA	TGTGCCAGCAGCGCCCTAGATGGCAATGAGCAGTTCTTC	CASSALDGNEQFF
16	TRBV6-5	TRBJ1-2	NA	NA	TGTGCCAGCAGTTACTGGGCAGACGGGGGAGTTTATGGCTACACCTTC	CASSYWADGGVYGYTF
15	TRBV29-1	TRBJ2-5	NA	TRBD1	TGCAGCGTTGATTGGGGTGGGGACAGGGAAGAGACCCAGTACTTC	CSVDWGGDREETQYF
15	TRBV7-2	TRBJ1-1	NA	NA	TGTGCCAGCAGCCCCACGGCAGGCCTGAACACTGAAGCTTTCTTT	CASSPTAGLNTEAFF
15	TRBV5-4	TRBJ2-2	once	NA	TGTGCCAGCAGCTTCCCTACCGCGAACACCGGGGAGCTGTTTTTT	CASSFPTANTGELFF
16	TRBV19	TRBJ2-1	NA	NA	TGTGCCAGTAAGAAGCCTAGCCCTATAGGAGGCAATGAGCAGTTCTTC	CASKKPSPIGGNEQFF
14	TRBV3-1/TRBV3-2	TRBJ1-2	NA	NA	TGTGCCAGCAGCCAAGGAGACAGAAACTATGGCTACACCTTC	CASSQGDRNYGYTF
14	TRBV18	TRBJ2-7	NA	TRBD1	TGTGCCAGCTCACCGGACAGGACCATCTACGAGCAGTACTTC	CASSPDRTIYEQYF
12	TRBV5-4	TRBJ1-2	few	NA	TGTGCCAGCAGCGTGGACAGTCTCGGCTACACCTTC	CASSVDSLGYTF
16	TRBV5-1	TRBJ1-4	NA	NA	TGCGCCAGCAGCCCAGGGGCAGTGGGGGATAATGAAAAACTGTTTTTT	CASSPGAVGDNEKLFF
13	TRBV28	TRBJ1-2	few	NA	TGTGCCAGCGGAAGGGGCAGGGGCTATGGCTACACCTTC	CASGRGRGYGYTF
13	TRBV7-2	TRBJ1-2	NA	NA	TGTGCCAGCAGCTGGGACCAAATCATGGGGGGCACCTTC	CASSWDQIMGGTF
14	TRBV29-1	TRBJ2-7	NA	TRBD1	TGCAGCGTTTTCGACAGGGGGGGACCCTACGAGCAGTACTTC	CSVFDRGGPYEQYF
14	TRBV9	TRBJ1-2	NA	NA	TGTGCCAGCAGTGACCGGGACACCTTCTATGGCTACACCTTC	CASSDRDTFYGYTF
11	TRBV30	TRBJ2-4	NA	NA	TGTGCCTGGAGAGTGGGCGTCATTCAGTACTTC	CAWRVGVIQYF
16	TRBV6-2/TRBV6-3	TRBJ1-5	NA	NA	TGTGCCAGCAGCCCTGGACAGTCTTATAGCAATCAGCCCCAGCATTTT	CASSPGQSYSNQPQHF
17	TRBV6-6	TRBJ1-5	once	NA	TGTGCCAGCAGTCAAACAGGGTTGAAGGGTAGCAATCAGCCCCAGCATTTT	CASSQTGLKGSNQPQHF
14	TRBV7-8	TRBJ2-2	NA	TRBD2	TGTGCCAGCAGCTTATTTCTAGCGGTCGGGGAGCTGTTTTTT	CASSLFLAVGELFF
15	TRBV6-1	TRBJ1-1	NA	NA	TGTGCCAGCAGTGAAGGGGGGGGGTCGGACACTGAAGCTTTCTTT	CASSEGGGSDTEAFF
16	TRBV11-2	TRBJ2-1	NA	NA	TGTGCCAGCAGCTTAGGACCCGATAGAGGGACTTACGAGCAGTTCTTC	CASSLGPDRGTYEQFF
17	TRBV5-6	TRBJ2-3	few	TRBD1	TGTGCCAGCAGCGCGACAGGGGGTACATTTTCTCAGGATACGCAGTATTTT	CASSATGGTFSQDTQYF
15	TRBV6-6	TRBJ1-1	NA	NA	TGTGCCAGCAGGGTTCGCGGTGCAGCGAACACTGAAGCTTTCTTT	CASRVRGAANTEAFF
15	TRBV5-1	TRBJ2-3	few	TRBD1	TGCGCCAGCAGCTTACAGGGGGCGATCGCAGATACGCAGTATTTT	CASSLQGAIADTQYF
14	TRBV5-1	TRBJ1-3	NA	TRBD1	TGCGCCAGCAGCCCCGGGACAGCTGGAAACACCATATATTTT	CASSPGTAGNTIYF